Detailed here is one T cell receptor beta chain. Clones were sequenced by immunoSEQ multiplex PCR, and TCRdb holds only the in-frame ones, with some missing. The repertoire includes 55,000 to 80,000 clones, around 90% of them detected once, and 1.3% sits in the top ten. This record comes from a study of OX40 agonist ivuxolimab in advanced cancers. The CDR3 extends over 14 amino acids. With 2 bases removed from V and 7 bases from J, the gap between germline ends came to 12 bases. CDR1 is KGHSH and CDR2 is LQKENI in the germline V gene. The input for sequencing was CD4+ or CD8+ T cells sorted from blood, taken in a trial of the OX40 agonist ivuxolimab. The clonotype was recovered from an adult with an advanced solid tumor such as melanoma, head and neck, liver or kidney cancer. The V call is TRBV18, the J call TRBJ2-1, with D perhaps being TRBD1 or TRBD2 (5 bases each). The CDR3 nucleotides are TGTGCCAGCTCACCAACCGGGACGACGAATGAGCAGTTCTTC. Amino acid sequence: CASSPTGTTNEQFF.